The rows below give T cell receptor beta chains drawn from one sample of a study of blood T cell repertoires in COVID-19. Profiling relied on immunoSEQ multiplex PCR, and the TCRdb table lists in-frame clones only, not all of them. Here the sample spans roughly 400,000 clones, around nine tenths being singletons. The sample comprised PBMCs or T cells enriched from blood (not recorded which). These receptors all stem from a young woman who had recovered from COVID-19. CDR3s include the opening cysteine and the closing phenylalanine or tryptophan. D genes are given only for firm matches. Clone size, where shown, is once, few, many, or a class for clones that have expanded.

D gene: TRBD2; clone size: -; J gene: TRBJ2-3; V gene: TRBV14; CDR3 DNA: TGTGCCAGCAGCCAAGATCGCGGGAGGTCTCTCACAGATACGCAGTATTTT; CDR3 protein: CASSQDRGRSLTDTQYF
D gene: -; clone size: -; J gene: TRBJ2-7; V gene: TRBV25-1; CDR3 DNA: TGTGCCAGCAGTGAATATGGTAGCCCACCTACCGAGCAGTACTTC; CDR3 protein: CASSEYGSPPTEQYF
D gene: TRBD1; clone size: -; J gene: TRBJ1-2; V gene: TRBV4-2; CDR3 DNA: TGTGCCAGCAGCCAAGTGGACAGGAATCATGGCTACACCTTC; CDR3 protein: CASSQVDRNHGYTF
D gene: -; clone size: -; J gene: TRBJ1-5; V gene: TRBV10-3; CDR3 DNA: TGTGCCATCAGTGAGTCGACAGAGCCCCAGCATTTT; CDR3 protein: CAISESTEPQHF
D gene: TRBD1; clone size: -; J gene: TRBJ1-1; V gene: TRBV6-5; CDR3 DNA: TGTGCCAGCAGGAGGACAGGAAGGAGCACTGAAGCTTTCTTT; CDR3 protein: CASRRTGRSTEAFF
D gene: TRBD1; clone size: -; J gene: TRBJ1-1; V gene: TRBV29-1; CDR3 DNA: TGCAGCGTCGAGGGACAGGGAGTAGCTTTCTTT; CDR3 protein: CSVEGQGVAFF
D gene: TRBD1; clone size: -; J gene: TRBJ1-2; V gene: TRBV18; CDR3 DNA: TGTGCCAGCTCACCACCTGGACAGGGCGCCTATGGCTACACCTTC; CDR3 protein: CASSPPGQGAYGYTF
D gene: TRBD2; clone size: -; J gene: TRBJ2-7; V gene: TRBV27; CDR3 DNA: TGTGCCAGCAGTTTTAGCGGGAGTATTTACGAGCAGTACTTC; CDR3 protein: CASSFSGSIYEQYF
D gene: -; clone size: -; J gene: TRBJ2-5; V gene: TRBV3-1/TRBV3-2; CDR3 DNA: TGTGCCAGCAGCCTCCCCGGGATAGTAGGGGGGACCCAGTACTTC; CDR3 protein: CASSLPGIVGGTQYF
D gene: -; clone size: -; J gene: TRBJ1-1; V gene: TRBV7-3; CDR3 DNA: TGTGCCAGCAGCTCGGGGGAGTTTGAGATCACTGAAGCTTTCTTT; CDR3 protein: CASSSGEFEITEAFF
D gene: -; clone size: -; J gene: TRBJ2-7; V gene: TRBV27; CDR3 DNA: TGTGCCAGCAGTTGGGCCTCACCCGTTACCTACGAGCAGTACTTC; CDR3 protein: CASSWASPVTYEQYF
D gene: -; clone size: -; J gene: TRBJ2-2; V gene: TRBV27; CDR3 DNA: TGTGCCAGCAGTGAGGGCGGCGGGGAGCTGTTTTTT; CDR3 protein: CASSEGGGELFF
D gene: TRBD2; clone size: -; J gene: TRBJ2-7; V gene: TRBV11-2; CDR3 DNA: TGTGCCAGCAGCTTAATTTTTAGCGGGGGTTCCTACGAGCAGTACTTC; CDR3 protein: CASSLIFSGGSYEQYF
D gene: -; clone size: -; J gene: TRBJ1-4; V gene: TRBV20-1; CDR3 DNA: TGCAGTGGTGGGGGCGGCGAAAAACTGTTTTTT; CDR3 protein: CSGGGGEKLFF
D gene: -; clone size: -; J gene: TRBJ2-6; V gene: TRBV7-2; CDR3 DNA: TGTGCCAGCGGGGAGTTTGGGGCCAACGTCCTGACTTTC; CDR3 protein: CASGEFGANVLTF
D gene: TRBD2; clone size: -; J gene: TRBJ2-5; V gene: TRBV4-2; CDR3 DNA: TGTGCCAGCAGCCAAGATCATCTAGCGGGGGGGCCGAAAGCAGAGACCCAGTACTTC; CDR3 protein: CASSQDHLAGGPKAETQYF
D gene: -; clone size: -; J gene: TRBJ1-2; V gene: TRBV5-1; CDR3 DNA: TGCGCCAGCAGCCCCCACAGTAACCCTCTTTCGGGCTACACCTTC; CDR3 protein: CASSPHSNPLSGYTF
D gene: -; clone size: -; J gene: TRBJ2-1; V gene: TRBV12-3/TRBV12-4; CDR3 DNA: TGTGCCAGCAGCAAGCATGAGCAGTTCTTC; CDR3 protein: CASSKHEQFF
D gene: TRBD2; clone size: -; J gene: TRBJ2-1; V gene: TRBV19; CDR3 DNA: TGTGCCAGTAGTAACCCAATGGACGGCGGGGGGGCCTTATCCTACAATGAGCAGTTCTTC; CDR3 protein: CASSNPMDGGGALSYNEQFF
D gene: -; clone size: once; J gene: TRBJ2-3; V gene: TRBV19; CDR3 DNA: TGTGCCAGTAGTATACGGGGGGCGGGCACAGATACGCAGTATTTT; CDR3 protein: CASSIRGAGTDTQYF
D gene: -; clone size: -; J gene: TRBJ2-4; V gene: TRBV27; CDR3 DNA: TGTGCCAGCCAGGGATCGGGCAAAAACATTCAGTACTTC; CDR3 protein: CASQGSGKNIQYF
D gene: TRBD2; clone size: once; J gene: TRBJ2-3; V gene: TRBV28; CDR3 DNA: TGTGCCAGCAGTTTGCCAGGGACTAGCCCGGGGCAGTATTTT; CDR3 protein: CASSLPGTSPGQYF
D gene: -; clone size: few; J gene: TRBJ2-5; V gene: TRBV5-1; CDR3 DNA: TGCGCCAGCAGCTTCGCGGGAAAAGAGACCCAGTACTTC; CDR3 protein: CASSFAGKETQYF
D gene: -; clone size: -; J gene: TRBJ2-2; V gene: TRBV7-9; CDR3 DNA: TGTGCCAGCAGCTCCGGACAGAACACCGGGGAGCTGTTTTTT; CDR3 protein: CASSSGQNTGELFF
D gene: -; clone size: once; J gene: TRBJ1-3; V gene: TRBV6-1; CDR3 DNA: TGTGCCAGCAGTGAACGATTTAGGGGCTTCTCTGGAAACACCATATATTTT; CDR3 protein: CASSERFRGFSGNTIYF
D gene: -; clone size: -; J gene: TRBJ2-7; V gene: TRBV19; CDR3 DNA: TGTGCCAGTAGTGCGGGACAGTCGGCAACCTACGAGCAGTACTTC; CDR3 protein: CASSAGQSATYEQYF
D gene: -; clone size: -; J gene: TRBJ2-5; V gene: TRBV10-3; CDR3 DNA: TGTGCCATCAGTGATCCCAACACAGGGCAAGAGACCCAGTACTTC; CDR3 protein: CAISDPNTGQETQYF
D gene: -; clone size: once; J gene: TRBJ1-1; V gene: TRBV29-1; CDR3 DNA: TGCAGCTTCTCACTACCAAGAGGATCGACTCAGGGGCATGTCCAGAACACTGAAGCTTTCTTT; CDR3 protein: CSFSLPRGSTQGHVQNTEAFF
D gene: -; clone size: once; J gene: TRBJ2-1; V gene: TRBV9; CDR3 DNA: TGTGCCAGCAGCGTAGGGGGTAGCGGAAACAATGAGCAGTTCTTC; CDR3 protein: CASSVGGSGNNEQFF
D gene: -; clone size: -; J gene: TRBJ1-2; V gene: TRBV20-1; CDR3 DNA: TGCAGTGCCCCATTTAACTATGGCTACACCTTC; CDR3 protein: CSAPFNYGYTF
D gene: -; clone size: -; J gene: TRBJ1-1; V gene: TRBV9; CDR3 DNA: TGTGCCAGCAGCGACCAGGAATGGTACACTGAAGCTTTCTTT; CDR3 protein: CASSDQEWYTEAFF
D gene: TRBD2; clone size: -; J gene: TRBJ2-3; V gene: TRBV11-3; CDR3 DNA: TGTGCCAGCAGCCGAGGGACTAGCGGGGCAGATACGCAGTATTTT; CDR3 protein: CASSRGTSGADTQYF
D gene: -; clone size: -; J gene: TRBJ2-5; V gene: TRBV13; CDR3 DNA: TGTGCCAGCAGCCCTAGAAGTCAAGCCCAAGAGACCCAGTACTTC; CDR3 protein: CASSPRSQAQETQYF
D gene: -; clone size: -; J gene: TRBJ1-2; V gene: TRBV5-1; CDR3 DNA: TGCGCCAGCAGCGAGACTTCGGGTGGCTACACCTTC; CDR3 protein: CASSETSGGYTF
D gene: TRBD2; clone size: -; J gene: TRBJ2-7; V gene: TRBV7-9; CDR3 DNA: TGTGCCAGCAGCTTAGATTTACTAGCGGGGGCCTACGAGCAGTACTTC; CDR3 protein: CASSLDLLAGAYEQYF
D gene: TRBD2; clone size: -; J gene: TRBJ2-7; V gene: TRBV28; CDR3 DNA: TGTGCCAGCATACAGCGGGAGCAGGCTGGCGAGCAGTACTTC; CDR3 protein: CASIQREQAGEQYF
D gene: -; clone size: -; J gene: TRBJ1-1; V gene: TRBV5-6; CDR3 DNA: TGTGCCAGCAGCGTATCTCTCTTTGACACTGAAGCTTTCTTT; CDR3 protein: CASSVSLFDTEAFF
D gene: -; clone size: -; J gene: TRBJ1-4; V gene: TRBV6-6; CDR3 DNA: TGTGCCAGCAGTTACCGCTGGCAGCGGGCTAATGAAAAACTGTTTTTT; CDR3 protein: CASSYRWQRANEKLFF
D gene: -; clone size: once; J gene: TRBJ1-5; V gene: TRBV4-1; CDR3 DNA: TGCGCCAGCAGCCAAGGTGACAGACAGCCCCAGCATTTT; CDR3 protein: CASSQGDRQPQHF
D gene: -; clone size: few; J gene: TRBJ1-1; V gene: TRBV9; CDR3 DNA: TGTGCCAGCAATGAAGGGGCCGAGAACACTGAAGCTTTCTTT; CDR3 protein: CASNEGAENTEAFF
D gene: -; clone size: -; J gene: TRBJ1-5; V gene: TRBV19; CDR3 DNA: TGTGCCAGTAGTATCATAGTCAGGGTTCATCAGCCCCAGCATTTT; CDR3 protein: CASSIIVRVHQPQHF
D gene: -; clone size: -; J gene: TRBJ1-2; V gene: TRBV19; CDR3 DNA: TGTGCCAGTAGTATCCGGGGGGGATACTATGGCTACACCTTC; CDR3 protein: CASSIRGGYYGYTF
D gene: -; clone size: -; J gene: TRBJ1-1; V gene: TRBV28; CDR3 DNA: TGTGCCAGCAGTTTTTGGAAGACAAACATGAACACTGAAGCTTTCTTT; CDR3 protein: CASSFWKTNMNTEAFF
D gene: TRBD1; clone size: -; J gene: TRBJ2-1; V gene: TRBV19; CDR3 DNA: TGTGCCAGTAGTCGGGTGGGACAGGGTCACAATGAGCAGTTCTTC; CDR3 protein: CASSRVGQGHNEQFF
D gene: -; clone size: -; J gene: TRBJ2-7; V gene: TRBV18; CDR3 DNA: TGTGCCAGCTCACCACCGGGAGGAGCCTACGAGCAGTACTTC; CDR3 protein: CASSPPGGAYEQYF
D gene: -; clone size: once; J gene: TRBJ1-2; V gene: TRBV30; CDR3 DNA: TGTGCCTGGAGTCCAGCCGGGGGGTATGGCTACACCTTC; CDR3 protein: CAWSPAGGYGYTF
D gene: TRBD1; clone size: -; J gene: TRBJ2-1; V gene: TRBV6-2/TRBV6-3; CDR3 DNA: TGTGCCAGCAGTTTCGATTACGGACAGGGGGGCCGAAAGCAGTTCTTC; CDR3 protein: CASSFDYGQGGRKQFF